The clone carrying this T cell receptor beta chain was counted at least ten times. During its preparation, the TCRbeta library received unique molecular identifiers. Each CDR3 protein gets one entry after TCRdb re-called the PCR reads with MiXCR. The sample gives around 580,000 distinct CDR3 sequences, roughly 23% of which show up once; 13% to 15% is in the top ten. This specimen comes from a study of T-cell reconstitution after alpha-beta-depleted transplantation in children. The CDR3 spans 13 residues. V lost 5 bases and J lost 0, with 10 bases in between. CDR1 is DFQATT and CDR2 is SNEGSKA in the germline V gene (reference sequence).

J is TRBJ1-1 and V is TRBV20-1; D unclear. This clonotype originated in a boy in the first two years of life who had a stem cell transplant for acute myeloid leukemia, so the T cells may come from the graft donor. The sample in question was PBMCs, mostly from graft donor cells, obtained 360 days after TCRalphabeta/CD19-depleted stem cell transplant. CDR3 protein: CSARRFMNTEAFF. For the CDR3, the DNA is TGCAGTGCTCGCAGATTCATGAACACTGAAGCTTTCTTT.